Each of the 8 T cell receptor beta chains below was sequenced from the same sample in a study of T cell changes during pregnancy in multiple sclerosis. The protocol was immunoSEQ multiplex PCR, while the TCRdb copy is restricted to in-frame clones and leaves out a portion. The table shows around 33,000 clones, with approximately 88% occurring only once. This specimen consisted of CD8+ T cells from peripheral blood mononuclear cells, obtained before pregnancy. The receptors were gathered from a female donor with multiple sclerosis, enrolled in a pregnancy study.

V and J are TRBV7-8 and TRBJ2-5; 8 bases map to TRBD1. The CDR3 loop spans 14 amino acids. The junction had 4 bases not matched to a gene; V was cut back by 3 bases and J by 4 bases. Germline V gene sequence: CDR1 SGHVS, CDR2 FQNEAQ. CDR3 sequence reads: CASSLGQVGETQYF. CDR3 sequence (DNA): TGTGCCAGCAGCTTGGGACAGGTGGGAGAGACCCAGTACTTC. Looking up the rest from reference TRBV7-8 and TRBJ2-5 gives the full variable domain: GAGVSQSPRYKVAKRGQDVALRCDPISGHVSLFWYQQALGQGPEFLTYFQNEAQLDKSGLPSDRFFAERPEGSVSTLKIQRTQQEDSAVYLCASSLGQVGETQYFGPGTRLLVL.

The chain recombines TRBV5-1 with TRBJ1-1; D uncertain. Germline values: CDR1 SGHRS, CDR2 YFSETQ. This CDR3 comprises 12 residues. V was clipped by 4 bases and J by 5 bases, with 9 bases between them. CDR3 residues: CASSLGRTEAFF. In DNA form, the CDR3 reads TGCGCCAGCAGCCTGGGGAGAACTGAAGCTTTCTTT. Full variable domain (rest looked up from reference TRBV5-1 and TRBJ1-1): KAGVTQTPRYLIKTRGQQVTLSCSPISGHRSVSWYQQTPGQGLQFLFEYFSETQRNKGNFPGRFSGRQFSNSRSEMNVSTLELGDSALYLCASSLGRTEAFFGQGTRLTVV.

The rearrangement joins TRBV28 to TRBJ1-1; TRBD1 is a possible D gene (6 bases). Trimming stripped 2 bases from V and 8 bases from J, with 6 bases between. The CDR3 consists of 11 residues. Germline-derived CDR1 and CDR2 are MDHEN and SYDVKM. The CDR3 DNA is TGTGCCAGCAGTTTAGGGGGCGAAGCTTTCTTT. As protein: CASSLGGEAFF.

This chain links TRBV4-1 with TRBJ1-1; the D is unclear. Germline lookup yields CDR1 MGHRA and CDR2 YSYEKL. The V gene lost 0 bases and the J gene lost 0 bases, with 8 bases spanning the gap. The CDR3 sequence is 15 residues long. CDR3 nucleotide sequence: TGCGCCAGCAGCCAAGAACCGGGTATGAACACTGAAGCTTTCTTT. Its protein is CASSQEPGMNTEAFF.

This clone came up once. The rearrangement links TRBV5-4 to TRBJ1-1, with TRBD1 as a possible D gene (5 bases). The germline V and J ends were trimmed by 3 bases and 4 bases, with 16 bases remaining between them. CDR1 is SGHNT and CDR2 is YYREEE in the germline V gene (reference sequence). The CDR3 is made up of 15 amino acids. CDR3 loop: CASSSSRVETTEAFF. For the CDR3, the DNA is TGTGCCAGCAGCTCATCCAGGGTTGAAACCACTGAAGCTTTCTTT. Full variable domain (remainder filled in from reference TRBV5-4 and TRBJ1-1): ETGVTQSPTHLIKTRGQQVTLRCSSQSGHNTVSWYQQALGQGPQFIFQYYREEENGRGNFPPRFSGLQFPNYSSELNVNALELDDSALYLCASSSSRVETTEAFFGQGTRLTVV.

V and J are TRBV13 and TRBJ2-7, with D perhaps TRBD1 (6 bases). The V end lost 6 bases, the J end lost 1 base, and 16 bases lay between the germline ends. CDR3 length: 15 residues. Germline V lookup: CDR1 PRHDT, CDR2 FYEKMQ (reference sequence). The chain's CDR3 is CASSLNQGPSYEQYF. CDR3 coding DNA: TGTGCCAGCAGTTTGAATCAGGGGCCTTCCTACGAGCAGTACTTC.

This clone was seen only once. V gene TRBV30 combines with J gene TRBJ2-3; 8 bases fit TRBD2. V was clipped by 0 bases and J by 6 bases; unmatched bases: 5. CDR1 and CDR2 (germline): GTSNPN, SVGIG (reference sequence). This CDR3 spans 14 amino acids. For the CDR3, the DNA is TGTGCCTGGAGTGTAGCGGGAGCAGGGGATACGCAGTATTTT. It encodes CAWSVAGAGDTQYF.

The J gene is TRBJ2-1, the V gene TRBV5-4, with D hard to call. V lost 3 bases and J lost 4, with 14 bases in between. The CDR3 is made up of 15 amino acids. Germline CDR1 reads SGHNT; CDR2 reads YYREEE (reference sequence). CDR3 loop: CASSSNPTRYNEQFF. The DNA for the CDR3 is TGTGCCAGCAGCTCAAACCCAACTCGATACAATGAGCAGTTCTTC.